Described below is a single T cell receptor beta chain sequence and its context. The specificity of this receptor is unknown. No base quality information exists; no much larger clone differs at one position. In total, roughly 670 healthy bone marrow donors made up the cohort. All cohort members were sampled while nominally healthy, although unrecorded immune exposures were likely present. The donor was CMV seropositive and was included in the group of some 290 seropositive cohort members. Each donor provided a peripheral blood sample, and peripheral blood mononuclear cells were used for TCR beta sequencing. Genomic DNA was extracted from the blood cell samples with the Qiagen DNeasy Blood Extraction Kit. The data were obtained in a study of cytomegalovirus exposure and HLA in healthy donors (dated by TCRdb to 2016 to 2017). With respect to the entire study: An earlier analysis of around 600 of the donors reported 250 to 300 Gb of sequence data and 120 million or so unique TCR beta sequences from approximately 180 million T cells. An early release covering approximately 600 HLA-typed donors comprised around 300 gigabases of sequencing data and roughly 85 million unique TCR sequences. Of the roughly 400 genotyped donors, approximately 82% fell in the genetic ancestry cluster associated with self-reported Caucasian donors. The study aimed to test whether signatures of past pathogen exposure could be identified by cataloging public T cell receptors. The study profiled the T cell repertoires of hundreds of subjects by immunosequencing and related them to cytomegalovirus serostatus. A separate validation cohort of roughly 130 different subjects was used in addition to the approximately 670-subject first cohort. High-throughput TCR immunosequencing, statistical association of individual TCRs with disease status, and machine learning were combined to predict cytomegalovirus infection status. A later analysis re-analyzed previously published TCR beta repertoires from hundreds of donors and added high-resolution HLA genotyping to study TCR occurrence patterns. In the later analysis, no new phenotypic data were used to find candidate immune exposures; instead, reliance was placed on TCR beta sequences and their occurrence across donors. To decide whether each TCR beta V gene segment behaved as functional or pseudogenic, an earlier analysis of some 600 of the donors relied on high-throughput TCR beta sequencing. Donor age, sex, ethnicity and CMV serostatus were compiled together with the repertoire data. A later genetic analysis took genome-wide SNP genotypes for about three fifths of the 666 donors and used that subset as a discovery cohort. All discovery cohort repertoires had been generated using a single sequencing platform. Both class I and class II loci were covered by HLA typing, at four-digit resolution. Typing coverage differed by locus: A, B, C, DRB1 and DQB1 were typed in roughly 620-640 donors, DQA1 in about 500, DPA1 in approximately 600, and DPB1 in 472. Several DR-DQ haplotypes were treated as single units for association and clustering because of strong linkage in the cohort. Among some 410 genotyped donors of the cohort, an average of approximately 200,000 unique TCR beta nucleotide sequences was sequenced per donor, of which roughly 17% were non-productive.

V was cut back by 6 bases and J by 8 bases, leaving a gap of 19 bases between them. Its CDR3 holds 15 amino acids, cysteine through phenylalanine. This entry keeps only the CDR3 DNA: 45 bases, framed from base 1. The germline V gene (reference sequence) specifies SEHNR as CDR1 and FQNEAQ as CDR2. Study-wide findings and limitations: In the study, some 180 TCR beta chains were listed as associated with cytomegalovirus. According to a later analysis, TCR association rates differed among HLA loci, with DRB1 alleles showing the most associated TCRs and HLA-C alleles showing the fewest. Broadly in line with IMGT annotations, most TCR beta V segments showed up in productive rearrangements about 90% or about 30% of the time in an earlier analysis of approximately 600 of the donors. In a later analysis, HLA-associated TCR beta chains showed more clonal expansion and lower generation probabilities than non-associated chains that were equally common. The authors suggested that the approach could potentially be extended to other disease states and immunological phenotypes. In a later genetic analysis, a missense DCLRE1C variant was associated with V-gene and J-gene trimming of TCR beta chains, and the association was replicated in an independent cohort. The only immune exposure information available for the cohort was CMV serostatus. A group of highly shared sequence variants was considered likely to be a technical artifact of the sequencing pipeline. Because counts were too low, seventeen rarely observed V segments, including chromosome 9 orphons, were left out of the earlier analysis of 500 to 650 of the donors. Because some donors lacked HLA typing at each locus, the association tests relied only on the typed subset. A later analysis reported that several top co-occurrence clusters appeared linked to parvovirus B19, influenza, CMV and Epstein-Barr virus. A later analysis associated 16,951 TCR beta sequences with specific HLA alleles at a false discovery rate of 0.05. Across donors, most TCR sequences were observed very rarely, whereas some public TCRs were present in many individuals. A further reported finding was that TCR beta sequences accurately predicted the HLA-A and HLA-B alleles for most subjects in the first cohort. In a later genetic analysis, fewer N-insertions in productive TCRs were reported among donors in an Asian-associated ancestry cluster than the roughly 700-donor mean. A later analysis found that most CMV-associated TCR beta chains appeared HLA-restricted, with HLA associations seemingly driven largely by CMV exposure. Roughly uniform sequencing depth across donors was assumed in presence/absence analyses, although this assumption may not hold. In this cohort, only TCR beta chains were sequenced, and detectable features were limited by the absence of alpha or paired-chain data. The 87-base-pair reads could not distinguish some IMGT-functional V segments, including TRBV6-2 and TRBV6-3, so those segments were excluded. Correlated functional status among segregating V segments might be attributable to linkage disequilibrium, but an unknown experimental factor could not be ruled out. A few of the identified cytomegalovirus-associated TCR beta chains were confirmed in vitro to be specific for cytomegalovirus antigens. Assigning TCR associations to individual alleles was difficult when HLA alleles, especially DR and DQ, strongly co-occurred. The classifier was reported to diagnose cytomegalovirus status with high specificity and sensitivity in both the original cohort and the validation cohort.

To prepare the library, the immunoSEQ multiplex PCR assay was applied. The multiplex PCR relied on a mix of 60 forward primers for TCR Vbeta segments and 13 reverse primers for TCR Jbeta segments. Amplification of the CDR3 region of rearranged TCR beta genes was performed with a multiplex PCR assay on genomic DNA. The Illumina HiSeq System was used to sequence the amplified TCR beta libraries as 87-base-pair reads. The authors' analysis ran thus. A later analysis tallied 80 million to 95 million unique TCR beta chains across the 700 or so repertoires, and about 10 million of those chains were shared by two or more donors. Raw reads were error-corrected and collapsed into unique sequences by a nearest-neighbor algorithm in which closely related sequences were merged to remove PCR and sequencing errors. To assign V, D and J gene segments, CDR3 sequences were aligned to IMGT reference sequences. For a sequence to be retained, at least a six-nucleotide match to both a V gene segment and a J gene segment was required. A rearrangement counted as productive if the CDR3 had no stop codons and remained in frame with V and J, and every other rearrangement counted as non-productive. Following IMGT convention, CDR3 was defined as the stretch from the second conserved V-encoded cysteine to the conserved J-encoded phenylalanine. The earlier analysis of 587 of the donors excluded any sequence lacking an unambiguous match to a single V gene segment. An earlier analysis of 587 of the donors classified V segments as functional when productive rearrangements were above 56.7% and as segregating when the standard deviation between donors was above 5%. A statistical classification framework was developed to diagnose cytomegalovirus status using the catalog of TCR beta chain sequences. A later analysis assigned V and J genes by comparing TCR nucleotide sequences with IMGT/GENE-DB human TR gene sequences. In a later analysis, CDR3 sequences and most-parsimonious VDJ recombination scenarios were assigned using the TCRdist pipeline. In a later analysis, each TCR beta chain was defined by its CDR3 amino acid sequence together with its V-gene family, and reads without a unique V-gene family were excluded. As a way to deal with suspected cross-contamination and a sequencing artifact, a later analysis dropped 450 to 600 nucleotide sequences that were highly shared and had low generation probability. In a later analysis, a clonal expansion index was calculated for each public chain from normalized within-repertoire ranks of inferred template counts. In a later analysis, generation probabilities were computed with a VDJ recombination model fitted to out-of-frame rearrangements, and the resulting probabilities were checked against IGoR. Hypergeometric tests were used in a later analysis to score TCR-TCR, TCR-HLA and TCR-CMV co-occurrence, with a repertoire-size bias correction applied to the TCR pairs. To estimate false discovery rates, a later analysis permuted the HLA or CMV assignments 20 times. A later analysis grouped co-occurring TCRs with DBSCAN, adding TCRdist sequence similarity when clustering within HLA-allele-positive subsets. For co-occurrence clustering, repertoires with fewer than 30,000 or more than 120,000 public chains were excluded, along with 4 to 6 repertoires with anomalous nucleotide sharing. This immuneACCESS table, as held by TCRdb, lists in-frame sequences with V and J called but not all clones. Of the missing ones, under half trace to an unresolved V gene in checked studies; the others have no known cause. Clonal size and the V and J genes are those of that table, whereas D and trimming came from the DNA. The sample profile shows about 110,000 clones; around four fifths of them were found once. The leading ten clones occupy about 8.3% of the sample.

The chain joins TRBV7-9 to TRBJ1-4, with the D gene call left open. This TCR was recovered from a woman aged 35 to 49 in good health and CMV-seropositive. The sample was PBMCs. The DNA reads TGTGCCAGCAGTCCGCCTGAGGGTCTAGGGGAAAAACTGTTTTTT. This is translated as CASSPPEGLGEKLFF. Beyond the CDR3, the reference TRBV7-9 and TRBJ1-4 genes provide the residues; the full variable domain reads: DTGVSQNPRHKITKRGQNVTFRCDPISEHNRLYWYRQTLGQGPEFLTYFQNEAQLEKSRLLSDRFSAERPKGSFSTLEIQRTEQGDSAMYLCASSPPEGLGEKLFFGSGTQLSVL.